Listed here are 20 T cell receptor beta chains from one sample, sequenced in a study of cytomegalovirus exposure and HLA in healthy donors. PCR was performed using 60 Vbeta and 13 Jbeta primers. TCRdb keeps only in-frame clones here, not all; method: immunoSEQ multiplex PCR. In total, the table holds 70,000 or so clones. The material sequenced was PBMCs. Receptors originate from a female donor in good health and CMV-seropositive.

The chain has TRBV2 and TRBJ2-7, with 13 bases that match TRBD2. Germline V gene data show CDR1 as SNHLY and CDR2 as FYNNEI. V gave up 6 bases and J gave up 2 bases; unmatched junction bases: 7. There are 16 residues in the CDR3. CDR3 in amino acids: CASRALAGGQAYEQYF. The CDR3, as DNA: TGTGCCAGCAGAGCACTAGCGGGAGGGCAGGCCTACGAGCAGTACTTC.

CDR3 sequence (DNA): TGCGCCAGCAGCCAGATGGGGAGCAATGAGCAGTTCTTC. It specifies CASSQMGSNEQFF. The V gene is TRBV4-1, the J gene TRBJ2-1; a weak D match, TRBD2 (5 bases). The ends were cut back, 3 bases at V and 6 bases at J, with 9 bases in the middle. Per the germline V gene, CDR1 is MGHRA and CDR2 is YSYEKL. The CDR3 has 13 residues.

The chain employs TRBV6-1 and TRBJ2-2; D not certain. Germline loops: CDR1 MNHNS, CDR2 SASEGT. V was trimmed by 4 bases and J by 7 bases, leaving 10 bases between them. CDR3 length: 13 residues. CDR3 region: CASSAYRGGELFF. Written as DNA, the CDR3 is TGTGCCAGCAGTGCATATAGAGGCGGGGAGCTGTTTTTT.

The chain links TRBV4-2 to TRBJ2-2; 7 positions match TRBD2. The CDR3 consists of 12 residues. CDR1 is LGHNA, CDR2 YNFKEQ, per germline. After removal of 9 bases from V and 5 bases from J, the junction contained 3 bases not matched to a gene. CDR3 protein: CASAGETGELFF. As DNA, the CDR3 is TGTGCCAGTGCGGGGGAAACCGGGGAGCTGTTTTTT.

The chain employs TRBV25-1 and TRBJ1-2; 7 positions agree with TRBD1. Germline lookup yields CDR1 MGHDK and CDR2 SYGVNS. The CDR3 length is 16 residues. The junction had 8 bases not matched to a gene; V was cut back by 2 bases and J by 2 bases. CDR3 bases: TGTGCCAGCAGTGAAGTAAAGGGGGCGCAAAACTATGGCTACACCTTC. Its protein product is CASSEVKGAQNYGYTF.

This chain uses TRBV5-1 with TRBJ2-5, with D tentatively TRBD2 (5 bases). The CDR3 sequence is 13 residues long. V lost 4 bases and J lost 2, with 9 bases in between. The germline gives CDR1 SGHRS, CDR2 YFSETQ. The CDR3 region is CASSRGLQETQYF. In DNA form, the CDR3 reads TGCGCCAGCAGCCGGGGTCTTCAAGAGACCCAGTACTTC.

This sequence joins TRBV7-8 and TRBJ2-7; 8 bases align to TRBD1. This CDR3 comprises 14 residues. The V gene's germline CDR1 is SGHVS and CDR2 FQNEAQ. Losses at the gene ends were 5 bases for V and 2 bases for J; bases not matched to a gene: 5. CDR3 bases: TGTGCCAGCAGCAGTGGACAGGGACCCTACGAGCAGTACTTC. This encodes CASSSGQGPYEQYF.

The chain couples TRBV6-5 to TRBJ1-2; possible D gene TRBD1, 6 bases. The CDR3 covers 12 residues. Per the germline V gene, CDR1 is MNHEY and CDR2 is SVGAGI. The V and J ends lost 4 bases and 6 bases respectively, with 9 bases between them. Here the CDR3 DNA reads TGTGCCAGCAGTTTGTGGGGGCATGGCTACACCTTC. This codes for CASSLWGHGYTF.

This chain connects TRBV5-4 to TRBJ2-7; 9 nucleotides match TRBD1. CDR3 length equals 15 residues. Per the germline V gene, CDR1 is SGHNT and CDR2 is YYREEE (reference sequence). With 4 bases clipped from V and 2 bases from J, the junction kept 7 bases outside the gene matches. CDR3 in DNA: TGTGCCAGCAGCATGGACAGGGGTCGTCCCTACGAGCAGTACTTC. It codes for CASSMDRGRPYEQYF.

The J gene is TRBJ1-2, the V gene TRBV27; 10 positions agree with TRBD1. Germline CDR1 and CDR2: MNHEY and SMNVEV (reference sequence). The V gene end was trimmed by 7 bases and the J gene end by 6 bases; junction bases not matched to a gene: 8. The CDR3 has 14 residues. The CDR3 loop reads CASTPTGGGNGYTF. The DNA of the CDR3 is TGTGCCAGCACCCCGACAGGGGGCGGGAATGGCTACACCTTC.

This sequence joins TRBV6-4 and TRBJ1-6; 10 bases map to TRBD1. Germline V gives CDR1 MRHNA, CDR2 SNTAGT. The CDR3 loop spans 16 amino acids. V was pared by 5 bases and J by 5 bases, with 6 bases of the junction left unmatched. The CDR3 DNA sequence: TGTGCCAGCAGTCCTTCGGGACAGGGGAATAATTCACCCCTCCACTTT. Its translation: CASSPSGQGNNSPLHF.

CDR3 in amino acids: CASAQGTIGDQPQHF. The CDR3 coding sequence is TGTGCCAGTGCACAAGGGACTATAGGGGATCAGCCCCAGCATTTT. This chain links TRBV19 with TRBJ1-5; D perhaps matches TRBD1 (5 bases). This CDR3 has 15 residues. The ends were cut back, 8 bases at V and 5 bases at J, with 19 bases in the middle. Germline V lookup: CDR1 LNHDA, CDR2 SQIVND (reference sequence).

The chain employs TRBV4-1 and TRBJ2-7; TRBD2 matches at 9 bases. This CDR3 region has 14 residues. Looked up from germline, CDR1 is MGHRA and CDR2 is YSYEKL. V was clipped by 2 bases and J by 7 bases; unmatched bases: 6. The CDR3: CASSQMGLAGEQYF. CDR3 coding DNA: TGCGCCAGCAGCCAAATGGGCCTAGCGGGGGAGCAGTACTTC.

The rearrangement joins TRBV7-2 to TRBJ2-7; TRBD1 agrees at 8 bases. The V gene's germline CDR1 is SGHTA and CDR2 FQGNSA. The CDR3 is 15 residues long. V was pared by 3 bases and J by 3 bases, with 7 bases of the junction left unmatched. The CDR3 reads CASSFVTGQGYEQYF. In DNA, the CDR3 is TGTGCCAGCAGCTTCGTTACAGGACAGGGCTACGAGCAGTACTTC.

This rearrangement joins TRBV6-1 to TRBJ1-2; no reliable D call. Between the trimmed V and J ends, which lost 3 bases and 4 bases, there was a span of 9 bases. This CDR3 has 13 amino acids. Germline V lookup: CDR1 MNHNS, CDR2 SASEGT. The CDR3 loop reads CASSEAQSYGYTF. The CDR3 DNA reads as TGTGCCAGCAGTGAGGCCCAAAGCTATGGCTACACCTTC.

The chain combines TRBV28 with TRBJ1-1; tentatively, D is TRBD1 (6 bases). The germline CDR1 and CDR2 sequences are MDHEN and SYDVKM. V was cut by 7 bases and J by 5 bases, with 14 bases left in between. This CDR3 has 13 amino acids. CDR3: CASTGVIGTEAFF. The DNA of the CDR3 is TGTGCCAGCACAGGGGTTATCGGAACTGAAGCTTTCTTT.

V gene TRBV28 combines with J gene TRBJ1-2; D perhaps matches TRBD1 (6 bases). V was pared by 5 bases and J by 4 bases, with 14 bases between. The CDR3 contains 14 residues. Per germline, CDR1 MDHEN and CDR2 SYDVKM. The CDR3 coding sequence is TGTGCCAGCAGTCCCGAAACAGGGCTCTATGGCTACACCTTC. Translated: CASSPETGLYGYTF.

The V gene is TRBV7-8, the J gene TRBJ1-5; TRBD1 agrees at 7 bases. V was pared by 5 bases and J by 4 bases, with 2 bases of the junction left unmatched. Germline-derived CDR1 and CDR2 are SGHVS and FQNEAQ. CDR3 length: 13 residues. Here the CDR3 reads CASSTTGNQPQHF. CDR3 coding DNA: TGTGCCAGCAGCACGACAGGGAATCAGCCCCAGCATTTT.

CDR3: CASSLQGHYGYTF. The CDR3 DNA reads as TGTGCCAGCAGTTTACAGGGGCACTATGGCTACACCTTC. V and J are TRBV6-5 and TRBJ1-2; 7 bases agree with TRBD1. This CDR3 spans 13 amino acids. V trimming: 4 bases; J trimming: 3 bases; junction bases outside the gene matches: 2. The germline CDR1 and CDR2 sequences are MNHEY and SVGAGI.

The chain joins TRBV7-6 to TRBJ2-2; D possibly corresponds to TRBD1 (5 bases). Germline V gene lookup returns CDR1 SGHVS and CDR2 FNYEAQ. This CDR3 spans 15 amino acids. V lost 6 bases to trimming and J lost 1 base, with 12 bases between them. DNA of the CDR3: TGTGCCAGCAGTTCCCACGACAGGAACACCGGGGAGCTGTTTTTT. It yields the protein CASSSHDRNTGELFF.